In its sample, the clone carrying this TCR beta chain was seen a few times. The sample belongs to a study of identical twins. Trimming pared 2 bases from V and 0 bases from J, leaving 8 bases between. Germline loops: CDR1 KGHSH, CDR2 LQKENI. The CDR3 runs to 16 residues. From the 5' RACE reads, TCRdb called clonotypes with MiXCR, one entry per CDR3 protein. The sample lists 250,000 or so distinct CDR3 sequences, 5.5% to 7% occurring once. The same sample was also studied in work on yellow fever vaccine responses in identical twins.

The sample taken for sequencing was memory (CD45RO+) T cells sorted from blood. The rearrangement uses TRBV18 and TRBJ2-6; D uncertain. This receptor was identified in a woman younger than 35 in good health. CDR3 DNA sequence: TGTGCCAGCTCACCATGGAAGAGCTCTGGGGCCAACGTCCTGACTTTC. This sequence encodes CASSPWKSSGANVLTF.